This passage covers 18 T cell receptor beta chains from one sample sequenced in a study of CXCR3-negative and CXCR3-positive naive CD8 T cells (dated by TCRdb to the late 2010s). Sequencing relied on a NextSeq 550. The Human TCR Profiling Kit (MiLaboratory) was used to prepare UMI-labeled 5' RACE TRB cDNA libraries. TCRdb reprocessed the public reads and reports one entry per CDR3 protein sequence, without DNA. The sample table on file contains roughly 29,000 distinct CDR3 sequences. In total, the top ten clones hold approximately 10% of the sample. Sequenced: memory CD8+ T cells from blood. Per the publication, the cell subset or site label means: conventional CD8+ memory T cells (TMEM), sorted as controls. The origin of the receptors is a human donor in good health. Some clones in this sample may be carry-over from other donors' samples.

The gene calls are TRBV27 and TRBJ1-2. The CDR3 covers 14 residues. Germline CDR1 reads MNHEY; CDR2 reads SMNVEV (reference sequence). CDR3: CASSPDTLLYGYTF.

The chain is built from TRBV27 and TRBJ2-3; there is no DNA to check the TCRdb D call of TRBD1. There are 15 residues in the CDR3. Germline V lookup: CDR1 MNHEY, CDR2 SMNVEV (reference sequence). The CDR3 loop reads CASSLGGPRTDTQYF.

CDR3 loop: CASRRLLGYTF. The genes are TRBV28 and TRBJ1-2. The CDR3 totals 11 residues. From germline, CDR1 is MDHEN and CDR2 SYDVKM.

The rearrangement links TRBV6-5 to TRBJ2-3. This CDR3 comprises 13 residues. Germline assignment: CDR1 MNHEY and CDR2 SVGAGI. The CDR3 sequence: CASSYSRSDTQYF.

The rearrangement links TRBV2 to TRBJ2-3; as DNA is missing, the TRBD1 call by TCRdb cannot be tested. The CDR3 contains 15 residues. Germline-derived CDR1 and CDR2 are SNHLY and FYNNEI. The CDR3 here is CASSERDTSTDTQYF.

The chain is built from TRBV29-1 and TRBJ2-3; TCRdb names TRBD2, which stays unverified in the absence of DNA. The CDR3 length is 13 residues. The germline CDR1 and CDR2 sequences are SQVTM and ANQGSEA. Here the CDR3 reads CSVVAGSTDTQYF.

The chain joins TRBV4-2 to TRBJ2-3; the TCRdb D gene call, TRBD2, has no DNA to confirm it. The CDR3 consists of 16 residues. Per germline, CDR1 LGHNA and CDR2 YNFKEQ. The CDR3 protein is CASSQDSTSGADTQYF.

The CDR3 loop is CASSRTDTGELFF. The V gene is TRBV6-2 or TRBV6-3, the J gene TRBJ2-2. Per germline, CDR1 MNHEY and CDR2 SVGEGT. The length of the CDR3 is 13 residues.

The V call is TRBV29-1, the J call TRBJ2-1; there is no DNA to check the TCRdb D call of TRBD2. Germline V gene sequence: CDR1 SQVTM, CDR2 ANQGSEA. The CDR3 loop spans 18 amino acids. This CDR3 is CSVEELAESFLSYNEQFF.

The chain has TRBV6-4 and TRBJ2-1; TCRdb's assignment of TRBD1 cannot be checked, as there is no DNA. Germline CDR1 is MRHNA and CDR2 is SNTAGT. The CDR3 consists of 15 residues. Here the CDR3 reads CASSDGQGGNNEQFF.

CDR3 amino acids: CSVLTGPLLYEQYF. This chain uses TRBV29-1 with TRBJ2-7. There are 14 residues in the CDR3. Germline CDR1 reads SQVTM; CDR2 reads ANQGSEA.

J is TRBJ1-5 and V is TRBV28; with no DNA, the TCRdb D assignment of TRBD1 cannot be verified. In germline, CDR1 is MDHEN, CDR2 SYDVKM. The CDR3 spans 21 residues. CDR3 in amino acids: CASSSPGDTFGELEYNQPQHF.

V is TRBV20-1 and J is TRBJ1-1; there is no DNA to check the TCRdb D call of TRBD1. This CDR3 is 12 amino acids long. CDR1 DFQATT and CDR2 SNEGSKA come from the germline V gene (reference sequence). The CDR3 region is CSGGPQGAEAFF.

This sequence joins TRBV4-3 and TRBJ2-1; without DNA, the TCRdb call of TRBD2 cannot be checked. The CDR3 is 16 amino acids. Germline CDR1 and CDR2: LGHNA and YSLEER. The CDR3 region is CASSQERRGGLYEQFF.

The V call is TRBV4-3, the J call TRBJ2-7; TCRdb outputs TRBD1, but without DNA this stays unchecked. The CDR3 extends over 15 amino acids. In germline, CDR1 is LGHNA, CDR2 YSLEER. CDR3: CASSHSRDRTYEQYF.

This clonotype shows up as medium-sized (0.01 to 0.1%) by frequency. The chain carries TRBV28 and TRBJ2-7. There are 16 residues in the CDR3. In germline, CDR1 is MDHEN, CDR2 SYDVKM. The CDR3 spells CASSLFGVSVRYEQYF.

This sequence joins TRBV6-4 and TRBJ2-1. The CDR3 sequence is 13 residues long. The V gene's germline CDR1 is MRHNA and CDR2 SNTAGT. The CDR3 here is CASSTSENNEQFF.

The chain links TRBV29-1 to TRBJ2-3. The germline V gene has CDR1 SQVTM and CDR2 ANQGSEA. CDR3 length: 14 amino acids. This CDR3 is CSVEDLSSTDTQYF.